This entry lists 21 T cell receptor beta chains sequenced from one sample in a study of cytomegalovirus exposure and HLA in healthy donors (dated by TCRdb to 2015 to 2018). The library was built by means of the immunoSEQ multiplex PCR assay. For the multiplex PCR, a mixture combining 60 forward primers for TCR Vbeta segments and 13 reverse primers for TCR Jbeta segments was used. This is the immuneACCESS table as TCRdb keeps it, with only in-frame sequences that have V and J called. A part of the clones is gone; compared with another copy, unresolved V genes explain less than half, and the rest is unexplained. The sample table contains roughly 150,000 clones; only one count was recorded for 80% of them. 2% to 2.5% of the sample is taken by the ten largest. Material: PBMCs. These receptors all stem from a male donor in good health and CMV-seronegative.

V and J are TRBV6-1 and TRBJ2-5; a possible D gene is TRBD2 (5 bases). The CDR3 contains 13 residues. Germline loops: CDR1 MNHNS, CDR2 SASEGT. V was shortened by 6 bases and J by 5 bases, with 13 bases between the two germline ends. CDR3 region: CASSDGRRETQYF. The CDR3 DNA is TGTGCCAGCAGCGATGGGAGAAGGGAGACCCAGTACTTC.

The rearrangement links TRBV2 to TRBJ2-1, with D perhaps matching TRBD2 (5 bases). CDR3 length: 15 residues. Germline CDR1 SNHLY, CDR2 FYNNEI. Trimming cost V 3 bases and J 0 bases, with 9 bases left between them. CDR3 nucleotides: TGTGCCAGCAGTGAGGACTCTGCCTCCTACAATGAGCAGTTCTTC. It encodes CASSEDSASYNEQFF.

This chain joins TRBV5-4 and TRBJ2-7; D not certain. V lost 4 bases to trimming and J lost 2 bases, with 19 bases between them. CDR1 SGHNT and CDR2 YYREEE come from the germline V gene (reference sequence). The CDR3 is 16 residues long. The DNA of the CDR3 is TGTGCCAGCAGCCCCTCCTTAGGAGCCCTTACCTACGAGCAGTACTTC. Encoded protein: CASSPSLGALTYEQYF.

CDR3 sequence (DNA): TGTGCCAGCAGTGAGCGGCAACCGTACACAGATACGCAGTATTTT. Translated: CASSERQPYTDTQYF. This chain connects TRBV6-1 to TRBJ2-3; no definite D call. Per the germline V gene, CDR1 is MNHNS and CDR2 is SASEGT. V gave up 3 bases and J gave up 2 bases, with 12 bases separating them. The CDR3 sequence is 15 residues long.

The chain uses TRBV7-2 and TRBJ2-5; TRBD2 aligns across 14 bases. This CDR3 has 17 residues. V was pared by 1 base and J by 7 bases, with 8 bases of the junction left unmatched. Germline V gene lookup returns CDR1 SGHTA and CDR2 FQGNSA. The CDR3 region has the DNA TGTGCCAGCAGCTTAGTGGGACTAGCGGGGGCGCCGGGGACCCAGTACTTC. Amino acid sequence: CASSLVGLAGAPGTQYF.

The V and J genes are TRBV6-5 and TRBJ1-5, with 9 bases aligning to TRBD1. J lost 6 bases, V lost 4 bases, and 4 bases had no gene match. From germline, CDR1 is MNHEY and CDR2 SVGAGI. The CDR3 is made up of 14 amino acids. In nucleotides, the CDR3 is TGTGCCAGCAGTTGGGGACAGGGCGGTCAGCCCCAGCATTTT. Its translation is CASSWGQGGQPQHF.

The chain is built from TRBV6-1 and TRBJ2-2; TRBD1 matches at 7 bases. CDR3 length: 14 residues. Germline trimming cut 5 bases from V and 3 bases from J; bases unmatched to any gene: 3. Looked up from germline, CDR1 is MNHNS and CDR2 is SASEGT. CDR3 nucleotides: TGTGCCAGCAGTCGGGACAGTTACACCGGGGAGCTGTTTTTT. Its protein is CASSRDSYTGELFF.

This CDR3 reads CAWASGATNTGELFF. Written as DNA, the CDR3 is TGTGCCTGGGCCAGCGGGGCCACGAACACCGGGGAGCTGTTTTTT. The J gene is TRBJ2-2, the V gene TRBV30, with 7 bases aligning to TRBD2. V shed 5 bases and J 0 bases; nucleotides not matched to a gene: 6. The CDR3 runs to 15 residues. Germline loops: CDR1 GTSNPN, CDR2 SVGIG (reference sequence).

The CDR3 here is CASSYGQGASYNEQFF. CDR3 nucleotide sequence: TGCGCCAGCAGCTACGGACAGGGGGCGTCCTACAATGAGCAGTTCTTC. The chain joins TRBV5-1 to TRBJ2-1; 11 bases line up with TRBD1. The CDR3 runs to 16 residues. Trimming at V came to 3 bases and at J to 1 base, leaving 3 bases not matched to a gene. The germline CDR1 and CDR2 sequences are SGHRS and YFSETQ.

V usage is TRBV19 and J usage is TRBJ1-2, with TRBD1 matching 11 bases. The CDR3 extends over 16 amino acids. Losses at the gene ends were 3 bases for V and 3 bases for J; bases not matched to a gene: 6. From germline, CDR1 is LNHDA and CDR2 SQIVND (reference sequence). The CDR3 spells CASSIWTGGRDYGYTF. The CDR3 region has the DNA TGTGCCAGTAGTATCTGGACAGGGGGCCGGGACTATGGCTACACCTTC. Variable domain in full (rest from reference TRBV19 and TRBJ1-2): DGGITQSPKYLFRKEGQNVTLSCEQNLNHDAMYWYRQDPGQGLRLIYYSQIVNDFQKGDIAEGYSVSREKKESFPLTVTSAQKNPTAFYLCASSIWTGGRDYGYTFGSGTRLTVV.

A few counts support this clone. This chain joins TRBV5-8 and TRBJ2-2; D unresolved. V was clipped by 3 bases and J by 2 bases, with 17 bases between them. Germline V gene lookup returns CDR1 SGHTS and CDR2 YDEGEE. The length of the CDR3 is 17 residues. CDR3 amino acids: CASSSLVATLNTGELFF. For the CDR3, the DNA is TGTGCCAGCAGCTCCCTGGTTGCTACCTTAAACACCGGGGAGCTGTTTTTT.

CDR3: CAWSVIGGGREQFF. CDR3 nucleotide sequence: TGTGCCTGGAGTGTGATCGGGGGGGGCCGGGAGCAGTTCTTC. V gene TRBV30 combines with J gene TRBJ2-1, with 8 bases fitting TRBD2. After removal of 0 bases from V and 10 bases from J, the junction contained 8 bases not matched to a gene. Germline V gives CDR1 GTSNPN, CDR2 SVGIG (reference sequence). This CDR3 region has 14 residues.

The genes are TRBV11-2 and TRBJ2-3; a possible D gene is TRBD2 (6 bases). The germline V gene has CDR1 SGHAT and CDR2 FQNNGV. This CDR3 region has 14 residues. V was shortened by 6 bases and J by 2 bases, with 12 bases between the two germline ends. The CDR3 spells CASRRSGPTDTQYF. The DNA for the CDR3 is TGTGCCAGCAGGCGTAGCGGCCCCACAGATACGCAGTATTTT.

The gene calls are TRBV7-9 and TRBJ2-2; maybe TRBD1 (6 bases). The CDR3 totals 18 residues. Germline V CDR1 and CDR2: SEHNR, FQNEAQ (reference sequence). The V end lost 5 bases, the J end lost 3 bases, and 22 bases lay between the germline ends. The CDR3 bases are TGTGCCAGCAGCCCAAGATCTACAGGGTGGGGATACACCGGGGAGCTGTTTTTT. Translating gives CASSPRSTGWGYTGELFF.

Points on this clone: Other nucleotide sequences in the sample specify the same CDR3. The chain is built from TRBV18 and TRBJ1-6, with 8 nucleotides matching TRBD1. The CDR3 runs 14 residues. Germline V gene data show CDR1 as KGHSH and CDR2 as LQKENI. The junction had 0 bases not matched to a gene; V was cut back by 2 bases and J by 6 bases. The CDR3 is CASSPGQGNSPLHF. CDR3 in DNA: TGTGCCAGCTCACCAGGACAGGGTAATTCACCCCTCCACTTT.

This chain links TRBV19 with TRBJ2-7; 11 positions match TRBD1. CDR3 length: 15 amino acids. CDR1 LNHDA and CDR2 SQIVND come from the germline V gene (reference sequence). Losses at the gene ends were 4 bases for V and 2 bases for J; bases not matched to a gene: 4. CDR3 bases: TGTGCCAGTAGTAGGGGGACAGGGGGACCCTACGAGCAGTACTTC. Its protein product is CASSRGTGGPYEQYF. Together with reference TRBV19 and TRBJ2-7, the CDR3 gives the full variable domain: DGGITQSPKYLFRKEGQNVTLSCEQNLNHDAMYWYRQDPGQGLRLIYYSQIVNDFQKGDIAEGYSVSREKKESFPLTVTSAQKNPTAFYLCASSRGTGGPYEQYFGPGTRLTVT.

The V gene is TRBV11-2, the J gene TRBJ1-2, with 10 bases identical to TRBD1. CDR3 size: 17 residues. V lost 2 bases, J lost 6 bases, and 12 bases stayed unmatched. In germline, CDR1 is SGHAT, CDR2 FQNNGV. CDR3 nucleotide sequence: TGTGCCAGCAGCTTACTGCCGGGACAGGGGCGGTTTGATGGCTACACCTTC. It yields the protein CASSLLPGQGRFDGYTF. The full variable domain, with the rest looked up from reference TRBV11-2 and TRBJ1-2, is EAGVAQSPRYKIIEKRQSVAFWCNPISGHATLYWYQQILGQGPKLLIQFQNNGVVDDSQLPKDRFSAERLKGVDSTLKIQPAKLEDSAVYLCASSLLPGQGRFDGYTFGSGTRLTVV.

CDR3 in amino acids: CASSYYVRSNQPQHF. As DNA, the CDR3 is TGTGCCAGCAGCTACTACGTACGGAGCAATCAGCCCCAGCATTTT. The J gene is TRBJ1-5, the V gene TRBV2; D gene unclear. From germline, CDR1 is SNHLY and CDR2 FYNNEI. Trimming cost V 6 bases and J 1 base, with 13 bases left between them. CDR3 length: 15 amino acids. The full variable domain, in which reference TRBV2 and TRBJ1-5 provide the parts outside the CDR3, is EPEVTQTPSHQVTQMGQEVILRCVPISNHLYFYWYRQILGQKVEFLVSFYNNEISEKSEIFDDQFSVERPDGSNFTLKIRSTKLEDSAMYFCASSYYVRSNQPQHFGDGTRLSIL.

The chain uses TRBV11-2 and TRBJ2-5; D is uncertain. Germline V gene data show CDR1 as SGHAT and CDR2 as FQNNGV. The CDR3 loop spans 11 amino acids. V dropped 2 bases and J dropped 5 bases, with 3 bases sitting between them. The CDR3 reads CASSLLETQYF. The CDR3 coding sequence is TGTGCCAGCAGCTTACTGGAGACCCAGTACTTC. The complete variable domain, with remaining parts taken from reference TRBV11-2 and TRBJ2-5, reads EAGVAQSPRYKIIEKRQSVAFWCNPISGHATLYWYQQILGQGPKLLIQFQNNGVVDDSQLPKDRFSAERLKGVDSTLKIQPAKLEDSAVYLCASSLLETQYFGPGTRLLVL.

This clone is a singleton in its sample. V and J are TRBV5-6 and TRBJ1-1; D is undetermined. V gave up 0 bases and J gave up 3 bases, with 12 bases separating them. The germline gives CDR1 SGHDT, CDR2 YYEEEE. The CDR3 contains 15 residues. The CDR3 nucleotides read TGTGCCAGCAGCTTGGCCGGGTTATTGGACACTGAAGCTTTCTTT. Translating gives CASSLAGLLDTEAFF.

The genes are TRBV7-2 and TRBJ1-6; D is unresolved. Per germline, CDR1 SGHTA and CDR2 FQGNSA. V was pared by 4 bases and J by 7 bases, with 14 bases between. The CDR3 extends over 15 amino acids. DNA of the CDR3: TGTGCCAGCAGCTATCAGTGGGCGCGAAATTCACCCCTCCACTTT. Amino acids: CASSYQWARNSPLHF.